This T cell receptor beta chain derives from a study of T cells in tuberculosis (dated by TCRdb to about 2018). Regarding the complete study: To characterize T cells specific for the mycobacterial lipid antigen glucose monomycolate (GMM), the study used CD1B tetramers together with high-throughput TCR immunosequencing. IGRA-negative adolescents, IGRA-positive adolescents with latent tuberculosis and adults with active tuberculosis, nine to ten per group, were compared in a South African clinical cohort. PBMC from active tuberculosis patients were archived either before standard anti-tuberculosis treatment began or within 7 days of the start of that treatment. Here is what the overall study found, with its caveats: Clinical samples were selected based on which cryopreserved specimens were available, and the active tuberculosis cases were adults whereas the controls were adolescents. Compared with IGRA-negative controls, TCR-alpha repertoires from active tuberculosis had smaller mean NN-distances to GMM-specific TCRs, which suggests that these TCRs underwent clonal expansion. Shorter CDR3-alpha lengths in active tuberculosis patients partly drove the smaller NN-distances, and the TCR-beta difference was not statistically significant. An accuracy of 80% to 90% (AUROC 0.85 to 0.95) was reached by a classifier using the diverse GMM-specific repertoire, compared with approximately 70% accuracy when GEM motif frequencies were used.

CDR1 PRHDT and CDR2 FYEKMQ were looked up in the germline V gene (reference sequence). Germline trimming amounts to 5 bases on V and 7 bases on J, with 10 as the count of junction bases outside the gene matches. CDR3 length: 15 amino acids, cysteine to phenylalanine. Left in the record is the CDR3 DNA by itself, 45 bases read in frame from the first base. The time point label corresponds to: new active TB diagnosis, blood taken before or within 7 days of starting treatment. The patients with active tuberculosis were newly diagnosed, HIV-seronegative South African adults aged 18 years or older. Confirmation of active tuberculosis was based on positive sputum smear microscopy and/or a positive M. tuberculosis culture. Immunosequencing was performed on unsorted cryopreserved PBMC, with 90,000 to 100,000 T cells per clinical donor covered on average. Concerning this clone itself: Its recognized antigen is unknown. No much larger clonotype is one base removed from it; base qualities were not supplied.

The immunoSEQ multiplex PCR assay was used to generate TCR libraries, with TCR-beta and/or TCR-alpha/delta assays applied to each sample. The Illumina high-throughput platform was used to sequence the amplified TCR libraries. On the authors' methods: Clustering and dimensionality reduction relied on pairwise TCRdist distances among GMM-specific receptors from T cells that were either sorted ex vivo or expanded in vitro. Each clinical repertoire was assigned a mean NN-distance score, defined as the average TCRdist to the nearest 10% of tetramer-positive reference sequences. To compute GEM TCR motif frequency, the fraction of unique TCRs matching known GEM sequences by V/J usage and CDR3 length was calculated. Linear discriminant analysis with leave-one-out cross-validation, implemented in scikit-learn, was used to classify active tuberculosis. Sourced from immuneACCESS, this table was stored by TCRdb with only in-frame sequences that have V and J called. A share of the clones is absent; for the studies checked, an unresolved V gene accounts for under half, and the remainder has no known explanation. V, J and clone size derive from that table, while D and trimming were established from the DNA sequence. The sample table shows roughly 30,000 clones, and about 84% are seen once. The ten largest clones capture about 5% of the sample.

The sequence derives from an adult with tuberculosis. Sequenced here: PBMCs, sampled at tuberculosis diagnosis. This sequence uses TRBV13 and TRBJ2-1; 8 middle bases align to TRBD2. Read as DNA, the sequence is TGTGCCAGCAGCACAACTAGCGGAGGGGTAAATGAGCAGTTCTTC. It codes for CASSTTSGGVNEQFF. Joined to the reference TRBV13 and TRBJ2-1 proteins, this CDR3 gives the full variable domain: AAGVIQSPRHLIKEKRETATLKCYPIPRHDTVYWYQQGPGQDPQFLISFYEKMQSDKGSIPDRFSAQQFSDYHSELNMSSLELGDSALYFCASSTTSGGVNEQFFGPGTRLTVL.